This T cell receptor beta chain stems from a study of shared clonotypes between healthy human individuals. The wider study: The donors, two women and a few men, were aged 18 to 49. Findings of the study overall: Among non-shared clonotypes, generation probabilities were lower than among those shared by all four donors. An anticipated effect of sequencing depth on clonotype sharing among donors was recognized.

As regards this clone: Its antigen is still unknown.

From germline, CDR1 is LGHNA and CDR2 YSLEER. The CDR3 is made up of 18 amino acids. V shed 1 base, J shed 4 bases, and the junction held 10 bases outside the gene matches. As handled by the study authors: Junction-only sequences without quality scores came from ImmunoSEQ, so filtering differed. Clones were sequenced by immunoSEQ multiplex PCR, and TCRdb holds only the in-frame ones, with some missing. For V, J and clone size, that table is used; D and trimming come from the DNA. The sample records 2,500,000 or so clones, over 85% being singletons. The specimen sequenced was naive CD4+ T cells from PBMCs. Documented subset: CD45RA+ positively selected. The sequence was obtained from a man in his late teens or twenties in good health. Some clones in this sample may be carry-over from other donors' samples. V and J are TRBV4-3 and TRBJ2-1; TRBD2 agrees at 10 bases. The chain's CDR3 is CASSQAGLAGDLYNEQFF. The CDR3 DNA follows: TGCGCCAGCAGCCAAGCTGGGCTAGCGGGAGATTTATACAATGAGCAGTTCTTC.